This TCR beta chain was documented in a study of T-cell memory formation after mild COVID-19 (dated by TCRdb to the early 2020s). As for the study more broadly: TCR sequence clusters from the two donors were found to be largely donor specific. Two young, previously healthy adult volunteers made up the cohort, one male and one female. In a couple of donors, T-cell clones that expanded and contracted after mild COVID-19 were tracked by sequencing TCRalpha and TCRbeta repertoires over time. Results the study describes overall, beyond this receptor: Some responding clones were detected in pre-infection memory, suggesting pre-existing cross-reactive memory T cells joined the SARS-CoV-2 response. Contracting CD4+ clones were found mainly in CM and EM memory subsets, while CD8+ clones were enriched in EMRA. SARS-CoV-2 specificity of the second-wave clones peaking on day 37 was not confirmed. Clones that contracted from day 15 to 85 showed balanced CD4/CD8 phenotypes, whereas a second wave of clones that expanded from day 15 to 37 leaned towards CD4+. Only a couple of mild cases were covered by the study, and larger cohorts that include severe cases with pre-infection samples were considered necessary.

This clonotype turned up a few times. Its cognate antigen has yet to be identified. Per-base quality was not reported, and no clone a single base away is much larger than it. This sample was sequenced with an Illumina NovaSeq 6000. Using 5'RACE with constant-segment primers, TCRalpha and TCRbeta cDNA libraries were constructed, with sample barcodes and unique molecular identifiers added in the process. Trizol reagent was used to extract RNA from every sample. Libraries were amplified in two PCR steps, with a second sample barcode and Illumina TruSeq adapters added in the second step. The libraries were sequenced on an Illumina NovaSeq using 2 x 150 bp paired-end reads. In the original analysis: With migec v1.2.7, reads were demultiplexed and then collapsed into UMI-guided consensus sequences. Using mixcr v2.1.11, UMI consensuses were aligned to TRA and TRB V and J templates and then assembled into clonotypes. A clonotype was counted as expanded or contracted only if both edgeR and NoisET called the change significant, with noise models trained on biological replicates. For edgeR calls, the thresholds were a false discovery rate-adjusted p below 0.01 and a log2 fold-change of 1. As an exploratory analysis of dynamics, PCA with hierarchical clustering was applied to max-normalized trajectories of the 1000 most abundant clonotypes. Separately sequenced CD4+ and CD8+ repertoires were used to assign the CD4 or CD8 phenotype of responding clones. The public reads were quality trimmed at Q25 with fastp and then assembled into clones with MiXCR by TCRdb, keeping productive beta chains. Entries are consolidated by CDR3 protein sequence, retaining the most common genes and DNA. These V and J calls derive from TCRdb rather than the authors' analysis. The sample contains 380,000 or so distinct CDR3 sequences, 13% to 15% of them found a single time. Together, the top ten hold roughly 22% of the sample.

Ficoll-Paque density gradient centrifugation was used to isolate PBMCs. What was sequenced was PBMCs or a T cell subset sorted from them (not recorded which). The source of this sequence is a man between 18 and 29 years old who had mild COVID-19 (a few samples of this study predate the infection). The sample titles of this study are shuffled in the database, so cell type and time point are left out; the donor was told from shared clones.

Here is the DNA: TGTGCCAGCAGAGGACAGTGGCTGAGCACTGAAGCTTTCTTT. Its translation is CASRGQWLSTEAFF. The sequence is built from TRBV12-3 or TRBV12-4 and TRBJ1-1; TRBD1 is a weak D gene call, 6 bases matching. The CDR3 measures 14 amino acids from cysteine to phenylalanine. Only the CDR3 portion is preserved as DNA: 42 bases, with reading frame beginning at the first base. The junction shows trimming of 6 bases on V and 4 bases on J, plus 15 bases between the germline ends.